This TCR beta chain comes out of a study of OX40 agonist ivuxolimab in advanced cancers. The germline V gene has CDR1 KGHSH and CDR2 LQKENI. The CDR3 totals 13 residues. Trimming took off 4 bases at V and 6 bases at J, with 10 bases between the two ends. Clones were read by immunoSEQ multiplex PCR, and TCRdb kept only the in-frame ones, dropping some. In the table there are over 70,000 clones, over 75% of which are singletons. This sequence was found in an adult with an advanced solid tumor such as melanoma, head and neck, liver or kidney cancer. The sample here was CD4+ or CD8+ T cells sorted from blood, taken in a trial of the OX40 agonist ivuxolimab. This rearrangement joins TRBV18 to TRBJ2-1; no reliable D call. DNA for the CDR3: TGTGCCAGCTCACAACAACTTTTCAATGAGCAGTTCTTC. Its protein is CASSQQLFNEQFF.